Detailed here is one T cell receptor beta chain. V lost 1 base and J 5 bases, leaving 18 bases between the germline ends. CDR1 is LNHNV and CDR2 is YYDKDF in the germline V gene (reference sequence). The length of the CDR3 is 17 residues. Sequencing was performed with immunoSEQ multiplex PCR; in TCRdb, only in-frame clones are kept and a portion is missing. The sample gives approximately 130,000 clones, approximately 88% of which show up once; 6% to 8.5% is in the top ten. These data come from a study of blood T cell repertoires in COVID-19. This clonotype originated in a man aged 50 or older with acute or convalescent COVID-19. V gene TRBV15 combines with J gene TRBJ1-5; no clear D. Material for sequencing was peripheral blood. The CDR3 nucleotides are TGTGCCACCAGCAGAGCGAATTGGTACAGCAACGATCAGCCCCAGCATTTT. It is translated as CATSRANWYSNDQPQHF.